This is a list of T cell receptor beta chains from one sample in a study of blood T cell repertoires in COVID-19. This table comes from immunoSEQ multiplex PCR, and its TCRdb copy is limited to in-frame clones, with some not included. In the table there are 100,000 or so clones, roughly nine tenths of which are singletons. Sequenced sample: peripheral blood. The receptors were sampled from a man in his fifties or sixties with acute or convalescent COVID-19. The CDR3 runs from the conserved cysteine through the conserved F or W.

v_gene	j_gene	CDR3aa
TRBV6-2/TRBV6-3	TRBJ1-1	CASSSGAMNTEAFF
TRBV7-6	TRBJ2-7	CASSLGGRELTYEQYF
TRBV7-2	TRBJ1-1	CASSLSGNTEAFF
TRBV7-9	TRBJ2-5	CASSDPGLAGVQETQYF
TRBV7-2	TRBJ2-1	CASTYGPWASAHNEQFF
TRBV19	TRBJ2-5	CASSIRGGHLGGETQYF
TRBV18	TRBJ1-2	CASSPLGQGAGDNYGYTF
TRBV4-1	TRBJ1-5	CASSSEEVTVGQPQHF
TRBV5-5	TRBJ1-2	CASSRTGGYGYTF
TRBV7-9	TRBJ1-2	CASTRLLDRVYGYTF
TRBV9	TRBJ2-1	CASSSRLGRDNEQFF
TRBV11-2	TRBJ1-1	CASSLPDSYTEAFF
TRBV7-9	TRBJ1-5	CASSLDYQPQHF
TRBV25-1	TRBJ2-5	CASSEYQRPQETQYF
TRBV7-2	TRBJ1-1	CASSLVGQGEAFF
TRBV21-1	TRBJ2-1	CASSKDSRIAGAYNEQFF
TRBV2	TRBJ1-4	CASTPARGGREKLFF
TRBV25-1	TRBJ2-5	CASRSGGRGETQYF
TRBV29-1	TRBJ2-5	CSVRDSGGARETQYF
TRBV25-1	TRBJ2-7	CATQPGQTPYEQYF
TRBV4-1	TRBJ2-1	CASSQDNRGLGEQFF
TRBV7-9	TRBJ2-7	CASGQAYEQYF
TRBV24-1	TRBJ2-1	CATSGLVSNEQFF
TRBV14	TRBJ1-6	CASSQVRTGVHNSPLHF
TRBV2	TRBJ2-1	CASTQYNEQFF
TRBV27	TRBJ1-6	CASSSSSGISPLHF
TRBV12-3/TRBV12-4	TRBJ1-1	CASSRQASEAFF
TRBV7-9	TRBJ2-5	CASSLGDSGGETQYF
TRBV30	TRBJ1-3	CAWNRNNAGNTIYF
TRBV28	TRBJ1-1	CASRSTWQGGWSTEAFF
TRBV9	TRBJ2-4	CASSTTQGPESIQYF
TRBV9	TRBJ1-1	CASSVWGTGNTEAFF
TRBV4-2	TRBJ1-1	CASSQSDRLMNTEAFF
TRBV9	TRBJ2-1	CASSDPGTGYNEQFF
TRBV28	TRBJ2-5	CAINSRFGGGGETQYF
TRBV7-9	TRBJ1-6	CASSAAGTSPLHF
TRBV7-9	TRBJ1-2	CASSLSEAHLDGYTF
TRBV19	TRBJ1-1	CATWTAVNTEAFF
TRBV5-4	TRBJ1-2	CASSSPLLGQGGGYTF
TRBV19	TRBJ2-7	CASTGLNSYEQYF
TRBV4-1	TRBJ1-4	CASSQDGTGGNEKLFF
TRBV2	TRBJ2-5	CASSGGQLQETQYF